This T cell receptor beta chain came from a study of type 1 regulatory T cells. Remarks on this clonotype: Its specificity is not known.

Germline CDR1 and CDR2: SGHDT and YYEEEE. The germline V and J ends were trimmed by 0 bases and 7 bases, with 5 bases remaining between them. This CDR3 is built from 12 residues. Each CDR3 protein gets one entry after TCRdb re-called the reads with MiXCR. The sample consists of about 65,000 distinct CDR3 sequences, approximately 50% of them appearing once. This sequence originates from a human donor in good health. The chain carries TRBV5-6 and TRBJ2-1; D uncertain. The sequencing sample was made of cultured non-Tr1 T cells, either the whole culture or a sorted T cell fraction (not recorded which). The CDR3 DNA is TGTGCCAGCAGCTTGGATCGGAATGAGCAGTTCTTC. It yields the protein CASSLDRNEQFF.